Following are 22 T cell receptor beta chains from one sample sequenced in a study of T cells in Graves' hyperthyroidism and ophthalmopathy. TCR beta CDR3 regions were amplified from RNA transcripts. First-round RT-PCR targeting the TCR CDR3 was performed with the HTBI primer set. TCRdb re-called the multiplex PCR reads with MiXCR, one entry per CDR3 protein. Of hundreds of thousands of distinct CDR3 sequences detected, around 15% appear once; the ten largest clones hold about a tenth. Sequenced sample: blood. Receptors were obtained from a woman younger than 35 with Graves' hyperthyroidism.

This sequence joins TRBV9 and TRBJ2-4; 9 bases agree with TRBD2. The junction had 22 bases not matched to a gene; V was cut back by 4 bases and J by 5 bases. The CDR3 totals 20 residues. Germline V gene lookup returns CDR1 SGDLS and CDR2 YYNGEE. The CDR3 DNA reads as TGTGCCAGCAGCCTTATACTCACCAGCCTCATAGCGGGAGTGGAAAACATTCAGTACTTC. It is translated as CASSLILTSLIAGVENIQYF.

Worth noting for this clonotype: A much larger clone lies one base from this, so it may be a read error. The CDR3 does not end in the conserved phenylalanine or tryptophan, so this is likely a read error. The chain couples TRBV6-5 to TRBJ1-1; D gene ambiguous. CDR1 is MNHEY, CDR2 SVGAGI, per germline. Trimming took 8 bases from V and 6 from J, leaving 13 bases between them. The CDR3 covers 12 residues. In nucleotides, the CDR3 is TGTGCCAGCGTTTTGGTTCGGTCTGAAGCTTTCCTT. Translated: CASVLVRSEAFL.

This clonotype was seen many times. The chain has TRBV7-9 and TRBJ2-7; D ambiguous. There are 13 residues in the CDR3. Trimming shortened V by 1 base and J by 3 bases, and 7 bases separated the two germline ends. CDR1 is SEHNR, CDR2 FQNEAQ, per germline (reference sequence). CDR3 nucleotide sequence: TGTGCCAGCAGCTTAGTAGGAAACTACGAGCAGTACTTC. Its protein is CASSLVGNYEQYF.

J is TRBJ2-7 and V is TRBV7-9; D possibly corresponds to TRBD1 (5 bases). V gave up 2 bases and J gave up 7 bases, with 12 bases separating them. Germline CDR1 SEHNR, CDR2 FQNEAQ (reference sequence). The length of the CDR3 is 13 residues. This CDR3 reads CASSLRGLREQYF. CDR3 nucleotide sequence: TGTGCCAGCAGCTTAAGGGGTCTCAGAGAGCAGTACTTC.

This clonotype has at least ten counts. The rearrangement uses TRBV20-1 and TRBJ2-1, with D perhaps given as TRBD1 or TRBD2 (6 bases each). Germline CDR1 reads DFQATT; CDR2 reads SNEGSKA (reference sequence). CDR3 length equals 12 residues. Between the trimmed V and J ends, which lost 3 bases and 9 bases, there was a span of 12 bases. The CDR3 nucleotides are TGCAGTGCTAGCTGGGGGGCGGTTGAGCAGTTCTTC. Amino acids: CSASWGAVEQFF.

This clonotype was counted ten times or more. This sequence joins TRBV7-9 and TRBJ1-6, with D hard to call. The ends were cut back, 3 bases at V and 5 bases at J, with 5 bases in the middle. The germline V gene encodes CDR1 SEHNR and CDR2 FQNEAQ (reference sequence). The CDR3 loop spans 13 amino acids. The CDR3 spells CASSFSDNSPLHF. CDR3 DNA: TGTGCCAGCAGCTTCAGTGATAATTCACCCCTCCACTTT. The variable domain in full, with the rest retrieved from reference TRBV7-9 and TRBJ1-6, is DTGVSQNPRHKITKRGQNVTFRCDPISEHNRLYWYRQTLGQGPEFLTYFQNEAQLEKSRLLSDRFSAERPKGSFSTLEIQRTEQGDSAMYLCASSFSDNSPLHFGNGTRLTVT.

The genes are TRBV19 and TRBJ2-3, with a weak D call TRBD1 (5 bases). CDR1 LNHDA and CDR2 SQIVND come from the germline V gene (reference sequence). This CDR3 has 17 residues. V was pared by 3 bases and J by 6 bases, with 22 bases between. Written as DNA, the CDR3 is TGTGCCAGTAGTATGTTCGGACAAGGCCTCCTTAGCGATACGCAGTATTTT. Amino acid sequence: CASSMFGQGLLSDTQYF. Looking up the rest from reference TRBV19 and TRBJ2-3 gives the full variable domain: DGGITQSPKYLFRKEGQNVTLSCEQNLNHDAMYWYRQDPGQGLRLIYYSQIVNDFQKGDIAEGYSVSREKKESFPLTVTSAQKNPTAFYLCASSMFGQGLLSDTQYFGPGTRLTVL.

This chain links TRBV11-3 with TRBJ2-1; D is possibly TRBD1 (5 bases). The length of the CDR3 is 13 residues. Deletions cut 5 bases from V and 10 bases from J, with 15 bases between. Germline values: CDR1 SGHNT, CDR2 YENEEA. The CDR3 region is CASSPRRVREQFF. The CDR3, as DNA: TGTGCCAGCAGCCCCCGCAGGGTTCGGGAGCAGTTCTTC.

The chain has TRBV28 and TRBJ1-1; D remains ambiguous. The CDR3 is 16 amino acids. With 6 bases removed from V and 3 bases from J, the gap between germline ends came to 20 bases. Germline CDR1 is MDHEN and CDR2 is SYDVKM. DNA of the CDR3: TGTGCCAGCAGATCCCCCGTTTGGCTGGAGGACACTGAAGCTTTCTTT. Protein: CASRSPVWLEDTEAFF. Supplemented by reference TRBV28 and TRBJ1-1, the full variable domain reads DVKVTQSSRYLVKRTGEKVFLECVQDMDHENMFWYRQDPGLGLRLIYFSYDVKMKEKGDIPEGYSVSREKKERFSLILESASTNQTSMYLCASRSPVWLEDTEAFFGQGTRLTVV.

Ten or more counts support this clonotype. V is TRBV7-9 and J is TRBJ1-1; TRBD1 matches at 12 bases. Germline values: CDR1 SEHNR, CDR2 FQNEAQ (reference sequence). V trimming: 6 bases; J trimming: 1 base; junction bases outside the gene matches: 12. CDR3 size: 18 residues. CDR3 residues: CASRLAAGQGATNTEAFF. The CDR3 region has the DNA TGTGCCAGCAGGTTGGCGGCGGGACAGGGGGCGACGAACACTGAAGCTTTCTTT.

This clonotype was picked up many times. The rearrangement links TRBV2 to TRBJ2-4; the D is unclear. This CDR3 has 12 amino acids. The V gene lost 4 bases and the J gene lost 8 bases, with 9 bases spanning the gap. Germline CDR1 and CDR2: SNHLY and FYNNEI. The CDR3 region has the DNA TGTGCCAGCAGTGGTGGCCGGTACATTCAGTACTTC. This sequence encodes CASSGGRYIQYF.

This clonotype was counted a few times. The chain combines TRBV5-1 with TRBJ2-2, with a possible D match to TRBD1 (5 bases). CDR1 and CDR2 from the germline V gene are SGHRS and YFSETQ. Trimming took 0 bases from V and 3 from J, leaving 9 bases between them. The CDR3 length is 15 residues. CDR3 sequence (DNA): TGCGCCAGCAGCTTGGCAGGGTTAGACACCGGGGAGCTGTTTTTT. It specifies CASSLAGLDTGELFF.

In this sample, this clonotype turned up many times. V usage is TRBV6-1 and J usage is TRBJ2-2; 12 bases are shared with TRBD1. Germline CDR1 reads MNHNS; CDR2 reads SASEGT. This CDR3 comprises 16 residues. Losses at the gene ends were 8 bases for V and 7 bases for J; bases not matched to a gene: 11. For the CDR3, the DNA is TGTGCCAGCGCCGCCCCGGGACAGGGGGCGTTCGGGGAGCTGTTTTTT. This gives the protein CASAAPGQGAFGELFF.

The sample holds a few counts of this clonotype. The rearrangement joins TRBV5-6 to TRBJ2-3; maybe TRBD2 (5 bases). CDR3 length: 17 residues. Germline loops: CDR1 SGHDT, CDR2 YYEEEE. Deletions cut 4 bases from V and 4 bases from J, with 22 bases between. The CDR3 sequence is CASSAYPSGGWPDTQYF. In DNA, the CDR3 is TGTGCCAGCAGCGCGTACCCCTCCGGAGGTTGGCCAGATACGCAGTATTTT.

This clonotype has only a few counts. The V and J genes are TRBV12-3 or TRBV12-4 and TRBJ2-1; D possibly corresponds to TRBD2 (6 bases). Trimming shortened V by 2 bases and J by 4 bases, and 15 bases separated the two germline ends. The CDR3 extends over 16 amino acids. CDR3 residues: CASSLLASEQYNEQFF. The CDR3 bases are TGTGCCAGCAGTTTATTGGCTAGCGAACAGTACAATGAGCAGTTCTTC.

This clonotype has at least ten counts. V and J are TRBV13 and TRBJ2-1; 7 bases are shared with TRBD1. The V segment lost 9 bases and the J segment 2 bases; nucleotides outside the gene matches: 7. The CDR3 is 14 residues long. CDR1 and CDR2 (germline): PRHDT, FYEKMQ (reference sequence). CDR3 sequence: CASLQGLTYNEQFF. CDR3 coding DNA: TGTGCCAGTTTACAGGGGCTTACCTACAATGAGCAGTTCTTC.

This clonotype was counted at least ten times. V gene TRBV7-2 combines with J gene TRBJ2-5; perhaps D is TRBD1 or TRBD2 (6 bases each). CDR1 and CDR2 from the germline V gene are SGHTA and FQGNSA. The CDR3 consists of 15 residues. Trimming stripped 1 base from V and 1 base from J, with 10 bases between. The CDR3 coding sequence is TGTGCCAGCAGCTTAGTAGGGGGGTTCCAAGAGACCCAGTACTTC. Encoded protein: CASSLVGGFQETQYF.

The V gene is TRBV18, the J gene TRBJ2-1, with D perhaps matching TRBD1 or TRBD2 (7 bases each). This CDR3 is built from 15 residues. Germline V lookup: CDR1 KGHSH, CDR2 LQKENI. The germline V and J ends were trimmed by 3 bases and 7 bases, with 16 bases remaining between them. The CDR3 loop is CASSPGGGARNEQFF. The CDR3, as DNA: TGTGCCAGCTCACCGGGAGGGGGCGCGAGGAATGAGCAGTTCTTC.

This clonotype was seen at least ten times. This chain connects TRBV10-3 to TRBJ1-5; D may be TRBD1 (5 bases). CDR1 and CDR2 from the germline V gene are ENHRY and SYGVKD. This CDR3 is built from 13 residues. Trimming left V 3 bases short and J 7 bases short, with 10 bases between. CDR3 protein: CAISEREGQPQHF. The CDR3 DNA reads TGTGCCATCAGTGAAAGAGAGGGGCAGCCCCAGCATTTT.

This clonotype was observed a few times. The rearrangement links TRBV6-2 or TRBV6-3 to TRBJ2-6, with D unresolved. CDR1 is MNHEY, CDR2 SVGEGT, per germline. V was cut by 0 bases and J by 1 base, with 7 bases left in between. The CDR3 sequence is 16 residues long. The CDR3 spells CASSYSTASGANVLTF. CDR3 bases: TGTGCCAGCAGTTACTCGACTGCATCTGGGGCCAACGTCCTGACTTTC.

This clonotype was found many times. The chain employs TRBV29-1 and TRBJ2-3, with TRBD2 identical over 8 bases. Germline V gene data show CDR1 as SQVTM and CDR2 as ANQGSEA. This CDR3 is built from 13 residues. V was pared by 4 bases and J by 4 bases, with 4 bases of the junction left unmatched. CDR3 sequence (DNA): TGCAGCGTTGTAGCGGGAACGGCAGATACGCAGTATTTT. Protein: CSVVAGTADTQYF.

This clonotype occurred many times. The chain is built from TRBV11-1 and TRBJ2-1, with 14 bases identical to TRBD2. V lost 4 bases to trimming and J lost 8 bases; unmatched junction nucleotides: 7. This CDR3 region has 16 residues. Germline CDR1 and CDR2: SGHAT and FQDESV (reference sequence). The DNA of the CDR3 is TGTGCCAGCAGCTCTCGACTAGCGGGAGGGCTAGATGAGCAGTTCTTC. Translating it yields CASSSRLAGGLDEQFF.